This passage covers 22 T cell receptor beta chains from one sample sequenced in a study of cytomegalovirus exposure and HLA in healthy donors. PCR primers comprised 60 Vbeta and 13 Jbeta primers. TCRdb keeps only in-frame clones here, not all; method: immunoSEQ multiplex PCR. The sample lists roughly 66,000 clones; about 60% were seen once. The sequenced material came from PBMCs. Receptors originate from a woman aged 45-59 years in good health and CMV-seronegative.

CDR3 loop: CASSEQGQGTEAFF. The CDR3 nucleotides read TGTGCCAGCAGTGAACAGGGGCAGGGCACTGAAGCTTTCTTT. The chain employs TRBV2 and TRBJ1-1; D perhaps matches TRBD1 (6 bases). Germline V CDR1 and CDR2: SNHLY, FYNNEI. V was pared by 2 bases and J by 4 bases, with 11 bases between. There are 14 residues in the CDR3.

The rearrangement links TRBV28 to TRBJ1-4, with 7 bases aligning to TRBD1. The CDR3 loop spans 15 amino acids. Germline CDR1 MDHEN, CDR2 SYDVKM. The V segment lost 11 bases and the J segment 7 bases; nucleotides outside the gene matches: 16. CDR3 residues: CAVTGGQHEGEKLFF. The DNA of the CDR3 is TGTGCCGTTACTGGGGGACAGCACGAGGGTGAAAAACTGTTTTTT. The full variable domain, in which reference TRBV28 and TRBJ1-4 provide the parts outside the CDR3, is DVKVTQSSRYLVKRTGEKVFLECVQDMDHENMFWYRQDPGLGLRLIYFSYDVKMKEKGDIPEGYSVSREKKERFSLILESASTNQTSMYLCAVTGGQHEGEKLFFGSGTQLSVL.

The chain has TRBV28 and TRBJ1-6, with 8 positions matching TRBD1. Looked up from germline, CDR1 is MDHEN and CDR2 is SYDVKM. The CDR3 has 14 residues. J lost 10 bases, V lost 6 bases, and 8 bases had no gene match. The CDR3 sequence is CASSPQGVGSPLHF. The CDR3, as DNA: TGTGCCAGCAGCCCACAGGGGGTCGGGTCACCCCTCCACTTT.

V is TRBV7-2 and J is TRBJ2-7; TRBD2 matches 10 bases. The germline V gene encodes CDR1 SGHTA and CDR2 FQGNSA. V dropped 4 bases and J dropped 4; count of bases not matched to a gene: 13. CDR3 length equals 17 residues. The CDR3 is CASSSISSPAGGYEQYF. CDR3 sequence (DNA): TGTGCCAGCAGCTCGATTAGCTCCCCAGCGGGAGGGTACGAGCAGTACTTC.

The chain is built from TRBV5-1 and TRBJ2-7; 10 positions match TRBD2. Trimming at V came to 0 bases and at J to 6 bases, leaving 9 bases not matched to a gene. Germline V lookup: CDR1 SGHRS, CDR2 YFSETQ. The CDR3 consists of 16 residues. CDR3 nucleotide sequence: TGCGCCAGCAGCTTGGCCCCTAGCGGGAGCCCCTCCGAGCAGTACTTC. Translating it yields CASSLAPSGSPSEQYF.

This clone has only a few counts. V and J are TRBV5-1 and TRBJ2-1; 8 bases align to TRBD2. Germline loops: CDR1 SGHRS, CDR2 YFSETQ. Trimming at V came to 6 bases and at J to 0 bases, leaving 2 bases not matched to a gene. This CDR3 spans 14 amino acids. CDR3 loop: CASMAGGSYNEQFF. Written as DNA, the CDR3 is TGCGCCAGCATGGCGGGAGGCTCCTACAATGAGCAGTTCTTC.

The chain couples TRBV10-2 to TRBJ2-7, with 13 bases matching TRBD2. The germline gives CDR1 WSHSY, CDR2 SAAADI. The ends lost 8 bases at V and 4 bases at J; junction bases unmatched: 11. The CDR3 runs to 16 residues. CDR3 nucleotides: TGCGCCAGCTCCCGAGAGACTAGCGGGAGGACTTACGAGCAGTACTTC. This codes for CASSRETSGRTYEQYF.

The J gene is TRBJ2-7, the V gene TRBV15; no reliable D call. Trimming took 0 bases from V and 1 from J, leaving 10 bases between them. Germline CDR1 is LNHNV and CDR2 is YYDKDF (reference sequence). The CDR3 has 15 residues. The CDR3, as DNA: TGTGCCACCAGCAGAGATGGAGATGCGTCCTACGAGCAGTACTTC. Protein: CATSRDGDASYEQYF.

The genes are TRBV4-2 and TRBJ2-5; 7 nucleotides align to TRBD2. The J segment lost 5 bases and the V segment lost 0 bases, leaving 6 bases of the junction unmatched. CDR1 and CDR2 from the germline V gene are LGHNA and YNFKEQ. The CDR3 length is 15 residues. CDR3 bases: TGTGCCAGCAGCCAAGATCTCACTAGCGACGAGACCCAGTACTTC. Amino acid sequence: CASSQDLTSDETQYF.

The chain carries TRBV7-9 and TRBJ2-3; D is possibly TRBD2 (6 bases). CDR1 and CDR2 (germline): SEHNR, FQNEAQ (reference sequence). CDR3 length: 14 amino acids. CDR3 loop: CSIHPGRATDTQYF. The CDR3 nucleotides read TGTTCCATACACCCCGGGAGAGCCACAGATACGCAGTATTTT.

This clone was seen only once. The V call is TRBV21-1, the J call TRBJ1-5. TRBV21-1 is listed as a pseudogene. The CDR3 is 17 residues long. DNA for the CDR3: TGTGCCAGCAGCAAAGGGTCCGGGTTCTACTCGTCTCAGCCCCAGCATTTT. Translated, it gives CASSKGSGFYSSQPQHF.

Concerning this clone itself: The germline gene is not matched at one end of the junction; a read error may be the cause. In DNA form, the CDR3 reads TGTTCCAGCAGCTTAGTCGGGTTTAAGGACACTGAAGCTTTCTTT. Translating it yields CSSSLVGFKDTEAFF. The rearrangement uses TRBV7-9 and TRBJ1-1; the D is unclear. This CDR3 has 15 residues. CDR1 and CDR2 (germline): SEHNR, FQNEAQ (reference sequence).

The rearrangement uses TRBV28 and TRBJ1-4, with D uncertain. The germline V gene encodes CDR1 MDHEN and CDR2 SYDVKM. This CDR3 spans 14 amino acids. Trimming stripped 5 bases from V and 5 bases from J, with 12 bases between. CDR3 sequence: CASSAGSLNEKLFF. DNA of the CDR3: TGTGCCAGCAGTGCCGGGTCTCTAAATGAAAAACTGTTTTTT.

The CDR3 reads CASSSDPGANQPQHF. DNA for the CDR3: TGCGCCAGCAGCTCTGATCCAGGGGCAAATCAGCCCCAGCATTTT. The chain is built from TRBV5-1 and TRBJ1-5, with D tentatively TRBD1 (6 bases). The V gene's germline CDR1 is SGHRS and CDR2 YFSETQ. The length of the CDR3 is 15 residues. Trimming shortened V by 3 bases and J by 4 bases, and 14 bases separated the two germline ends.

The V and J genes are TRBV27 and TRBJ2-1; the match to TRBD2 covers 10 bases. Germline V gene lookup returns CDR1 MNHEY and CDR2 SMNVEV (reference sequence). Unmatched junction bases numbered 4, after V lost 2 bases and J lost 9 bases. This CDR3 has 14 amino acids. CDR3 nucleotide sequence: TGTGCCAGCAGTTTAACTAGCGGGGCGGGTGAGCAGTTCTTC. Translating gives CASSLTSGAGEQFF.

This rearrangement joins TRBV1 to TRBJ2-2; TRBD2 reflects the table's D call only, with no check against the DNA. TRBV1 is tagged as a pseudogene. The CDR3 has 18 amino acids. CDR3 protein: CTSSHLGGGYLYAGELFF. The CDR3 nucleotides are TGCACCAGCAGCCATCTCGGGGGGGGATACCTCTATGCCGGGGAGCTGTTTTTT.

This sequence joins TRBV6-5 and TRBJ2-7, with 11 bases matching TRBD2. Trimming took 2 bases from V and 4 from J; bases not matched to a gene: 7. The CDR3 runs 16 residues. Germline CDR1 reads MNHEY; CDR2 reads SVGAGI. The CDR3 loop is CASSYAGGLAGYEQYF. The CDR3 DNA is TGTGCCAGCAGTTACGCCGGAGGACTAGCGGGTTACGAGCAGTACTTC.

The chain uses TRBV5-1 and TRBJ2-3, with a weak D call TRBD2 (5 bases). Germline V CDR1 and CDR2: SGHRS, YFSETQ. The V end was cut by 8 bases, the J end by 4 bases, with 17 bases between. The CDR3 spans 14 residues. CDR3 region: CASSTAGGADTQYF. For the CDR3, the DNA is TGCGCCAGTTCTACGGCGGGTGGGGCAGATACGCAGTATTTT.

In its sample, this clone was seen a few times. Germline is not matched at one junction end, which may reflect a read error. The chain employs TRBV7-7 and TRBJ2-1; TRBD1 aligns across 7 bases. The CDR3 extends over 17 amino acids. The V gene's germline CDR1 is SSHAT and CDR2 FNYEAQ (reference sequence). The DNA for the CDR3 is TGTGCTAGCAGCTTAATAACAGGGGAAAGCTCCTACAATGAGCAGTTCTTC. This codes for CASSLITGESSYNEQFF.

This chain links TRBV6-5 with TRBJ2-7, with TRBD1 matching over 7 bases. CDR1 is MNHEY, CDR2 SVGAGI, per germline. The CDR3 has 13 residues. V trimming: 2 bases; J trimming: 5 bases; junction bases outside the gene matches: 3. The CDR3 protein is CASSYDRAHEQYF. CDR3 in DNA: TGTGCCAGCAGTTACGACAGGGCCCACGAGCAGTACTTC.

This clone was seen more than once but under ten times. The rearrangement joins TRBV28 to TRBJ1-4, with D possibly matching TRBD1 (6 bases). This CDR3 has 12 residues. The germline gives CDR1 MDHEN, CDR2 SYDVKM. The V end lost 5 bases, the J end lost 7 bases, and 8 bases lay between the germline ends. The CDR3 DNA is TGTGCCAGCAGTAGGGGGGGTGAAAAACTGTTTTTT. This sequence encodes CASSRGGEKLFF.

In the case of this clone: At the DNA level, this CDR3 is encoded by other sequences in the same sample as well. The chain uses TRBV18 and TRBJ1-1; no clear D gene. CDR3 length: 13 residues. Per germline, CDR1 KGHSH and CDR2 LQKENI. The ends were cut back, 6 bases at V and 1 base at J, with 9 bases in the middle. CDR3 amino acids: CASSPRGNTEAFF. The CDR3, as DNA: TGTGCCAGCTCCCCCCGCGGGAACACTGAAGCTTTCTTT.